Reported below is one T cell receptor beta chain. V shed 8 bases and J 6 bases; nucleotides not matched to a gene: 6. The CDR3 is 13 residues long. CDR1 and CDR2 (germline): SGHTA, FQGNSA. In TCRdb, the 5' RACE reads were re-called with MiXCR into one record per CDR3 protein. The data show 200,000 to 250,000 distinct CDR3 sequences, with more than 9% seen just once and roughly a fifth held by the top ten. This sample was taken from a study of CD8 T cells in ankylosing spondylitis. The clonotype comes from a male donor with ankylosing spondylitis or in good health (not recorded which). The specimen was blood, either unsorted or a sorted T cell fraction (not recorded which). The V call is TRBV7-2, the J call TRBJ2-1; 8 bases are a match to TRBD2. CDR3 region: CASGVAGGNEQFF. The CDR3 coding sequence is TGTGCCAGCGGCGTGGCGGGGGGCAATGAGCAGTTCTTC.